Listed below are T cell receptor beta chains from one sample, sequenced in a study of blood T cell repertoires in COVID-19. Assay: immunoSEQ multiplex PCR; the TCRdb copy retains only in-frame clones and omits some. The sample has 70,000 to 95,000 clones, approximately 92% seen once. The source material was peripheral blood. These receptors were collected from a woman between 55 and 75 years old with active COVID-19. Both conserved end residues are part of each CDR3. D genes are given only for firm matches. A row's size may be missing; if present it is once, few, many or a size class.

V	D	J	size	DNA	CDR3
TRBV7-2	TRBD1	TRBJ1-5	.	TGTGCCAGCAGCGGGGGGGACAGGGTTAGCCAGCCCCAGCATTTT	CASSGGDRVSQPQHF
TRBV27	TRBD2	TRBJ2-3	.	TGTGCCAGCAGTCCGGGACTAGCGGGCCCAGATACGCAGTATTTT	CASSPGLAGPDTQYF
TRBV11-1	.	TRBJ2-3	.	TGTGCCAGCAGCCCTGAGACAGATACGCAGTATTTT	CASSPETDTQYF
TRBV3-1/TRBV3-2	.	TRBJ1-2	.	TGTGCCAGCAGCCAAGACAGGAGCTACACCTTC	CASSQDRSYTF
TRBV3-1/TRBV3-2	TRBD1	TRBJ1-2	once	TGTGCCAGCAGCCCTCGGGACAGGGGGCGCGGAAACTATGGCTACACCTTC	CASSPRDRGRGNYGYTF
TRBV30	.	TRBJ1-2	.	TGTGCCTGTCTAACAGGGTTGGGTGGCTACACCTTC	CACLTGLGGYTF
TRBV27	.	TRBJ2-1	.	TGTGCCAGCAAGGCCCGGGACTTATACAATGAGCAGTTCTTC	CASKARDLYNEQFF
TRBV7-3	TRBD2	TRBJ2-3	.	TGTGCCAGCAGCTTTAGCGGGATGACAGATACGCAGTATTTT	CASSFSGMTDTQYF
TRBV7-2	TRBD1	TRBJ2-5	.	TGTGCCAGCAGCTCCAGGGGGCAAGGCGGCAGTAGTAGGGAGACCCAGTACTTC	CASSSRGQGGSSRETQYF
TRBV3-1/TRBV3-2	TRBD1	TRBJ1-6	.	TGTGCCAGCAGCCAAGATTTTGGGACAGGGCGCCATTCACCCCTCCACTTT	CASSQDFGTGRHSPLHF